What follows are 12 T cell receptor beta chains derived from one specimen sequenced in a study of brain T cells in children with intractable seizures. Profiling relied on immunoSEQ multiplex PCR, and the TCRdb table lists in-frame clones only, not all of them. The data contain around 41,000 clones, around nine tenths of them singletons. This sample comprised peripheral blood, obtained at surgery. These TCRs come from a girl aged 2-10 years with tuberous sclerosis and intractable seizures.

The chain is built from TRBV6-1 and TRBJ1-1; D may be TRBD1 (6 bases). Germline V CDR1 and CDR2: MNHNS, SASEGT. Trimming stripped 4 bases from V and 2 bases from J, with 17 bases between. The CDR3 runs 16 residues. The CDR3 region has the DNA TGTGCCAGCAGTGCGGAACTCCACAGGGAAAACACTGAAGCTTTCTTT. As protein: CASSAELHRENTEAFF.

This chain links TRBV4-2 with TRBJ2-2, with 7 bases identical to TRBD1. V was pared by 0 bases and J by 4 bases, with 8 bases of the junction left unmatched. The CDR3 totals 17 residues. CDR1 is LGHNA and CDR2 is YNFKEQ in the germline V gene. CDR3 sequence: CASSQELRQGGTGELFF. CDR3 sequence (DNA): TGTGCCAGCAGCCAAGAGCTTAGACAGGGTGGCACCGGGGAGCTGTTTTTT.

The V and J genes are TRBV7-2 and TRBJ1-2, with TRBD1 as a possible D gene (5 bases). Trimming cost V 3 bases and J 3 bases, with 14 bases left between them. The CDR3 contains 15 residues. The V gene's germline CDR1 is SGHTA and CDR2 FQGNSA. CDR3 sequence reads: CASSFFLGADYGYTF. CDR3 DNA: TGTGCCAGCAGCTTCTTTCTCGGGGCCGACTATGGCTACACCTTC.

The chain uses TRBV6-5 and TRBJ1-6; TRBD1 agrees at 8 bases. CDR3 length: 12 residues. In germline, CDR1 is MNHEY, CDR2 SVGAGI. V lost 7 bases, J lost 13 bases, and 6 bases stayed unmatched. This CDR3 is CASNRQGIPLHF. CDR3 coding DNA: TGTGCCAGCAATCGACAGGGGATTCCCCTCCACTTT.

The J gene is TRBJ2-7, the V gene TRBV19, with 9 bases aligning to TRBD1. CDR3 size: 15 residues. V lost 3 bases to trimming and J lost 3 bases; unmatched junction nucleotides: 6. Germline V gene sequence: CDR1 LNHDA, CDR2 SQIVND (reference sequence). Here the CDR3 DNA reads TGTGCCAGTAGTATCCTTGGGACAGGGAACTACGAGCAGTACTTC. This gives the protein CASSILGTGNYEQYF.

This CDR3 is CASSQVHEQFF. For the CDR3, the DNA is TGTGCCAGCAGCCAAGTCCATGAGCAGTTCTTC. The chain links TRBV3-1 (or the pseudogene TRBV3-2) to TRBJ2-1; D is undetermined. Trimming pared 1 base from V and 8 bases from J, leaving 3 bases between. This CDR3 spans 11 amino acids. Germline V gives CDR1 LGHDT, CDR2 YNNKEL (reference sequence).

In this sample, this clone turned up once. The CDR3, as DNA: TGTGCCAGCAGCCAAGGCGGGGGGGCCGCTGCAGATACGCAGTATTTT. This codes for CASSQGGGAAADTQYF. The gene calls are TRBV4-2 and TRBJ2-3; TRBD2 agrees at 9 bases. The CDR3 is made up of 16 amino acids. Per the germline V gene, CDR1 is LGHNA and CDR2 is YNFKEQ. Trimming took 1 base from V and 4 from J; bases not matched to a gene: 6.

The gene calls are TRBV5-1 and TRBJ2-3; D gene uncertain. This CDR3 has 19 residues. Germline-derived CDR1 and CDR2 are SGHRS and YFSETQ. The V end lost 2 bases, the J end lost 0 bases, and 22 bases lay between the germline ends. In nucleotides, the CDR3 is TGCGCCAGCAGCTTACCCGTCCCGTTCAGCCCCCCTAGCACAGATACGCAGTATTTT. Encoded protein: CASSLPVPFSPPSTDTQYF. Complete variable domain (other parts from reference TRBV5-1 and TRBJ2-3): KAGVTQTPRYLIKTRGQQVTLSCSPISGHRSVSWYQQTPGQGLQFLFEYFSETQRNKGNFPGRFSGRQFSNSRSEMNVSTLELGDSALYLCASSLPVPFSPPSTDTQYFGPGTRLTVL.

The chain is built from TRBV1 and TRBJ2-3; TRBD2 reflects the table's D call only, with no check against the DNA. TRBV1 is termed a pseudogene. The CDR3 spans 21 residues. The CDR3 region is CTSSQSGVAGAPLTSTDTQYF. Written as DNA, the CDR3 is TGCACCAGCAGCCAATCCGGGGTAGCGGGGGCCCCTTTAACTAGCACAGATACGCAGTATTTT.

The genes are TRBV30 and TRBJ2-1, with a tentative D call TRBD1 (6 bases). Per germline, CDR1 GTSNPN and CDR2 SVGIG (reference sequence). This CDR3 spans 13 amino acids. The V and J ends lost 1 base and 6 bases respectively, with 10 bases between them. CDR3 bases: TGTGCCTGGAGTGAAGGACAGTCCAATGAGCAGTTCTTC. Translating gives CAWSEGQSNEQFF.

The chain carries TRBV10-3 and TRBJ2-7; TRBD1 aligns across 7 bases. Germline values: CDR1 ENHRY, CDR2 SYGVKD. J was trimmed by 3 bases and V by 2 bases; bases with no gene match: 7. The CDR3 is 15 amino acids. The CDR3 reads CAISEPQTGYYEQYV. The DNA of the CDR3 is TGTGCCATCAGTGAGCCGCAGACAGGGTACTACGAGCAGTACGTC.

Here the CDR3 reads CASSLRPPGQGVNYGYTF. CDR3 in DNA: TGCGCCAGCAGCTTGAGACCTCCTGGACAGGGTGTAAACTATGGCTACACCTTC. The chain is built from TRBV5-1 and TRBJ1-2, with 8 bases matching TRBD1. The germline CDR1 and CDR2 sequences are SGHRS and YFSETQ. The J segment lost 2 bases and the V segment lost 1 base, leaving 13 bases of the junction unmatched. The CDR3 is 18 amino acids.